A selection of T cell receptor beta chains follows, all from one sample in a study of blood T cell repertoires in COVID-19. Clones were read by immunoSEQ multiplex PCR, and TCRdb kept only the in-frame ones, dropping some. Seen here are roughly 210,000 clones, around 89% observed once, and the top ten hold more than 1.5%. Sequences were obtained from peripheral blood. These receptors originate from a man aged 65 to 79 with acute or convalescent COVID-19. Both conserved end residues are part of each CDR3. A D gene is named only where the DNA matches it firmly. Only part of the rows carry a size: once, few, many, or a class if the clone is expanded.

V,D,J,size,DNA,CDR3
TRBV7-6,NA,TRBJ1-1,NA,TGTGCCAGCAGCCTTGGCCTTGCTGGCACTGAAGCTTTCTTT,CASSLGLAGTEAFF
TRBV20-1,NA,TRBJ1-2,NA,TGCAGTGCTAGTATACAGAACTATGGCTACACCTTC,CSASIQNYGYTF
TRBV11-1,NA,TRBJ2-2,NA,TGTGCCAGCAGCTTGCAGGGGCCCAGTACCGGGGAGCTGTTTTTT,CASSLQGPSTGELFF
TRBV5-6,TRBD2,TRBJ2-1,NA,TGTGCCAGCAGCCCCGCTGGACTAGCAGTGAACAATGAGCAGTTCTTC,CASSPAGLAVNNEQFF
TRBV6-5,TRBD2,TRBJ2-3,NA,TGTGCCAGCAGGGGGACTAGCGGGCGCACAGATACGCAGTATTTT,CASRGTSGRTDTQYF
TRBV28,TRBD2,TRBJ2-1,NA,TGTGCCAGCAGAGAGGGGTCTAGCGGGGCGCTGCTCGAGCAGTTCTTC,CASREGSSGALLEQFF
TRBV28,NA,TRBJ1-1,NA,TGTGTTGGTAAGGGAGCAAACACTGAAGCTTTCTTT,CVGKGANTEAFF
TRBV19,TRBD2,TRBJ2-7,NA,TGTGCCAGTAGTAGGGCGACTAGCGGGATCTTCTACGAGCAGTACTTC,CASSRATSGIFYEQYF
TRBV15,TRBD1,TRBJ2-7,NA,TGTGCCACCAGCAGGGACAGGGCATCCTACGAGCAGTACTTC,CATSRDRASYEQYF
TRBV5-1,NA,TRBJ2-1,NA,TGCGCCAGCAGCTTGGTGGGGCAGGGCCTTGGTGGTGAGCAGTTCTTC,CASSLVGQGLGGEQFF
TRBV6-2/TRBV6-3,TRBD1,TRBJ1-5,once,TGTGCCAGCAGTTACGGGACAGGACGCAATCAGCCCCAGCATTTT,CASSYGTGRNQPQHF
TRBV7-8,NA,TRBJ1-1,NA,TGTGCCAGCAGCCTCCGTCTTATGGGGGGCACTGAAGCTTTCTTT,CASSLRLMGGTEAFF
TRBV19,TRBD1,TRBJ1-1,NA,TGTGCCAGTAGGGACAGGGAGGTATATACTGAAGCTTTCTTT,CASRDREVYTEAFF
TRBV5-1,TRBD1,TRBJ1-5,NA,TGCGCCAGCAGCCCCGAGGGGGCTGGCAATCAGCCCCAGCATTTT,CASSPEGAGNQPQHF
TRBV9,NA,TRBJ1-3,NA,TGTGCCAGCAGCCCTCGACAAGCCTCTGGAAACACCATATATTTT,CASSPRQASGNTIYF
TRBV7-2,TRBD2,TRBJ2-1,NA,TGTGCCAGCAGCTTTGGACTAGCGGCAATGCAGTTCTTC,CASSFGLAAMQFF
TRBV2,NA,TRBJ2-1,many,TGTGCCAGCAGCGACTTTAAGCAGTTCTTC,CASSDFKQFF
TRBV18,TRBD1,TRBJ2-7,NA,TGTGCCAGCTCAACAGGGGGCTCGAGCTCCTACGAGCAGTACTTC,CASSTGGSSSYEQYF
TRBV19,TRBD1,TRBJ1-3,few,TGTGCCAGTAGTATATTCACAGGGGCTGGAAACACCATATATTTT,CASSIFTGAGNTIYF
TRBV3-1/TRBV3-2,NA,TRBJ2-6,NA,TGTGCCAGCAGCTCCACTGGGGCCAACGTCCTGACTTTC,CASSSTGANVLTF
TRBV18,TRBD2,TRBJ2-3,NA,TGTGCCAGCTCACGCTGGGGGACTAGCGGCACAGATACGCAGTATTTT,CASSRWGTSGTDTQYF
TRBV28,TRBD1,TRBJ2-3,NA,TGTGCCAGCACTAAGACCCCGGGACAGGGTACAGATACGCAGTATTTT,CASTKTPGQGTDTQYF
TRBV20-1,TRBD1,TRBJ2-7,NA,TGCAGTGCTAGTAGTAGACAGGGGACCTACGAGCAGTACTTC,CSASSRQGTYEQYF
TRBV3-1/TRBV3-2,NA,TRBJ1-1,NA,TGTGCCAGCAGCCAGGAGACCCTTGTAGGTGAAGCTTTCTTT,CASSQETLVGEAFF
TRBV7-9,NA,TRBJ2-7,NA,TGTGCCAGCAGCGAGGGGGGGTACGACGAGCAGTACTTC,CASSEGGYDEQYF
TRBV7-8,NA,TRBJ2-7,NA,TGTGCCAGCAGCTTAGACCCCAGAGGAGCCTACGAGCAGTACTTC,CASSLDPRGAYEQYF
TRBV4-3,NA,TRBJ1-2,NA,TGCGCCAGCAGCCAAGATAGGGGAGGGGACGGCTACACCTTC,CASSQDRGGDGYTF
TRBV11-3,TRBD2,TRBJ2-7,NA,TGTGCCAGCAGCCCAGCGGGAGGGCCGTACGAGCAGTACTTC,CASSPAGGPYEQYF
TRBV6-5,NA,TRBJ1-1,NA,TGTGCCAGCCTACCTGGGGGGGTTGCCACTGAAGCTTTCTTT,CASLPGGVATEAFF
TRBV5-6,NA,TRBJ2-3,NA,TGTGCCAGCAGCCAGGTAGATACGCAGTATTTT,CASSQVDTQYF
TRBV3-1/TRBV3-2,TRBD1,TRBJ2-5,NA,TGTGCCAGCAGCCCTCCCGGGACAGGGGGCCAAGAGACCCAGTACTTC,CASSPPGTGGQETQYF
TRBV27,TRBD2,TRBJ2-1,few,TGTGCCAGCAGTTTATATGGTTACTCCGGGACTAGGGACAATGAGCAGTTCTTC,CASSLYGYSGTRDNEQFF